This T cell receptor (beta chain) was identified during a study of control samples from healthy donors and cancer patients (dated by TCRdb to between 2020 and 2021). Comment on this clone: Its cognate antigen has yet to be identified. It has no much larger one-base neighbor in the sample; base qualities were not kept.

Library preparation employed the immunoSEQ multiplex PCR assay. The table was pulled from immuneACCESS by TCRdb, which kept in-frame rearrangements only. Such tables lose some clones; where checked, under half of the loss comes from unresolved V genes, and the rest has no known cause. This sample comprises 90,000 to 100,000 clones, about four fifths of them detected only once. The ten top clones hold roughly a tenth of the sample. The specimen was blood. This TCR derives from a woman aged 25 to 39 in good health.

The CDR3 protein: CASSHPSGSPYYGYTF. The DNA is as follows: TGTGCCAGCAGCCATCCTAGCGGCAGCCCTTACTATGGCTACACCTTC. The sequence links TRBV12-1 to TRBJ1-2. TRBV12-1 is described as a pseudogene. Spanning cysteine to phenylalanine, the CDR3 consists of 16 amino acids. The kept DNA is CDR3 alone, 48 bases in frame from the first base.